The sequence of this TCR beta chain was determined in a study of metastatic and nonmetastatic thyroid tumors. Points from the study as a whole: Compared with benign nodules, malignant thyroid tumors were reported to have significantly higher TCR beta diversity in both blood and tumor.

Until they underwent thyroid surgery, no patient had received any treatment. The germline V gene has CDR1 SGHAT and CDR2 FQNNGV. The trim removed 0 bases at V and 2 bases at J, leaving 5 bases unmatched. The CDR3 has 16 residues. Original processing notes: Construction of a distant-metastasis classifier for papillary thyroid cancer relied on CDR3 differences across clinicopathological groups. Using MiXCR, TCRdb reanalyzed the PCR reads. TCRdb's processing, not the authors' own work, is the source of the V and J calls. The sample has around 50,000 clones, roughly 30% seen once. Regarding this clone: Its antigen is not identified.

Input material: blood. The receptor's source is a female donor with papillary thyroid cancer or a benign thyroid nodule (not recorded which). Some clones in this sample may be carry-over from other donors' samples. The genes are TRBV11-2 and TRBJ2-3, with 7 bases fitting TRBD2. The CDR3 region has the DNA TGTGCCAGCAGCTTAGAAGGGAGGGCAGCCACAGATACGCAGTATTTT. Amino acids: CASSLEGRAATDTQYF. Full variable domain (remainder filled in from reference TRBV11-2 and TRBJ2-3): EAGVAQSPRYKIIEKRQSVAFWCNPISGHATLYWYQQILGQGPKLLIQFQNNGVVDDSQLPKDRFSAERLKGVDSTLKIQPAKLEDSAVYLCASSLEGRAATDTQYFGPGTRLTVL.